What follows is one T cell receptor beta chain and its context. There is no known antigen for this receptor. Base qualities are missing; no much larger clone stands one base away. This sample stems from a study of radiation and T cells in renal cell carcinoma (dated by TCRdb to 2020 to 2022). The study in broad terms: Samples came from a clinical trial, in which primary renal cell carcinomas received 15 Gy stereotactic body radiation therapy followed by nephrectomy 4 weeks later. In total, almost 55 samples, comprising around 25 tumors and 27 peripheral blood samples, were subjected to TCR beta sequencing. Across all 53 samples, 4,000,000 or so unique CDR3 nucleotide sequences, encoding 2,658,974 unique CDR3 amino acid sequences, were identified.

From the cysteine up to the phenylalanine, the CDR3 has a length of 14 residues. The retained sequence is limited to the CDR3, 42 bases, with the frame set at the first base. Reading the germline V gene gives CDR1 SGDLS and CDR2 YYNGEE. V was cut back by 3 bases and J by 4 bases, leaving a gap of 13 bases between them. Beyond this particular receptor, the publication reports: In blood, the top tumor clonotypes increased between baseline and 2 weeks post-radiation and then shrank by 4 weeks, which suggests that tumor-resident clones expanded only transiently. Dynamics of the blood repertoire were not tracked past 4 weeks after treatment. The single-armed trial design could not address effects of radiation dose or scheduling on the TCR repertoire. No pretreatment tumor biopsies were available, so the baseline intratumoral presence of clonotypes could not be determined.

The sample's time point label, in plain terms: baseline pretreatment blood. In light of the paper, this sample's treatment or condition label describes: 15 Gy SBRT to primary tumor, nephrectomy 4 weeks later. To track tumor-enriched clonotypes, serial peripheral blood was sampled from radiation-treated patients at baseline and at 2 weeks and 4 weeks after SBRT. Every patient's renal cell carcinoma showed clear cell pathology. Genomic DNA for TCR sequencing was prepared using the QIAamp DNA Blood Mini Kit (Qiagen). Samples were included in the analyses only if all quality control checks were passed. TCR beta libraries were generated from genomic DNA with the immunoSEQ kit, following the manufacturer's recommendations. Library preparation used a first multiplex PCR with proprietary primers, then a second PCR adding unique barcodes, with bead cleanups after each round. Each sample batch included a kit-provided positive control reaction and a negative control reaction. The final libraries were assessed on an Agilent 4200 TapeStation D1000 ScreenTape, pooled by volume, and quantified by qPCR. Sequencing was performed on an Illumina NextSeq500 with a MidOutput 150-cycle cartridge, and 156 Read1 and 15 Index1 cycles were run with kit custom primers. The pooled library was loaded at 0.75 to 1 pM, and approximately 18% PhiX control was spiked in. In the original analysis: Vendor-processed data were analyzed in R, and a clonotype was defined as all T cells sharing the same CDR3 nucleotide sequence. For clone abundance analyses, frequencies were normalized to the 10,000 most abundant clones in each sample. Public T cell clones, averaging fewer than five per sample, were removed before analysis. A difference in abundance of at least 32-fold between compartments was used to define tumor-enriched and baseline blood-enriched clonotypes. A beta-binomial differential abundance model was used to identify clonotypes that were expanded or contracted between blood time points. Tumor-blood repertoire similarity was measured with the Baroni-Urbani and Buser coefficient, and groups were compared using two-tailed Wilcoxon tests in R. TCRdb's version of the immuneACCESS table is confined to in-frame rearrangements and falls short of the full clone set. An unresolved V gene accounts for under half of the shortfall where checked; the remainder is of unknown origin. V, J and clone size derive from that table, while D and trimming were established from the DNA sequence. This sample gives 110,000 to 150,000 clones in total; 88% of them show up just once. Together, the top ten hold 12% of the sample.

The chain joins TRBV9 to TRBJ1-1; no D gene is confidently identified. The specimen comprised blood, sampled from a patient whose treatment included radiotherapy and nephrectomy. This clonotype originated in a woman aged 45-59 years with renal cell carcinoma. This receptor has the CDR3 CASSASLDGTEAFF. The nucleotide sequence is TGTGCCAGCAGCGCTTCACTCGATGGCACTGAAGCTTTCTTT.